A single sample gave rise to the 23 T cell receptor beta chains below, sequenced in a study of tumor-infiltrating lymphocytes in primary liver carcinoma. Unsorted whole blood supplied the RNA, and germline DNA was extracted too. Researchers generated TCR beta cDNA from around 0.55 ug of total RNA, relying on a constant-region primer. Investigators got TCR beta libraries out of three nested multiplex PCR rounds, done with slightly modified ARM-PCR. A C-beta reverse primer and TRBV1-TRBV30 forward primers served in each of the first two PCR rounds, at approximately 10 cycles apiece. TCRdb reanalysed the multiplex PCR reads using MiXCR and keeps one entry per CDR3 protein. The sample carries 250,000 to 400,000 distinct CDR3 sequences, over 55% recorded once. Sequencing was done on a sample of peripheral blood. The receptor source for this set is a middle-aged man with primary liver carcinoma and hepatitis B virus infection.

Sample share makes this clonotype medium-sized. J is TRBJ1-5 and V is TRBV11-2, with D perhaps TRBD1 (6 bases). The V end lost 1 base, the J end lost 1 base, and 14 bases lay between the germline ends. The germline V gene encodes CDR1 SGHAT and CDR2 FQNNGV. CDR3 size: 17 residues. The CDR3, as DNA: TGTGCCAGCAGCTTAGTAGGGGTAACAGGGAGCAATCAGCCCCAGCATTTT. Protein sequence: CASSLVGVTGSNQPQHF.

The chain joins TRBV28 to TRBJ2-1; D is possibly TRBD2 (6 bases). This CDR3 comprises 15 residues. V dropped 4 bases and J dropped 6 bases, with 16 bases sitting between them. Germline V gene lookup returns CDR1 MDHEN and CDR2 SYDVKM. CDR3 protein: CASSSGTGVTNEQFF. CDR3 nucleotide sequence: TGTGCCAGCAGTTCCGGGACGGGAGTAACCAATGAGCAGTTCTTC. The full variable domain, rest sourced from reference TRBV28 and TRBJ2-1, is DVKVTQSSRYLVKRTGEKVFLECVQDMDHENMFWYRQDPGLGLRLIYFSYDVKMKEKGDIPEGYSVSREKKERFSLILESASTNQTSMYLCASSSGTGVTNEQFFGPGTRLTVL.

This clonotype has only one observation. The junction does not match germline at one end; this may be a read error. The J gene is TRBJ1-5, the V gene TRBV6-6; no clear D gene. The CDR3 length is 16 residues. Germline CDR1 reads MNHNY; CDR2 reads SVGAGI (reference sequence). This CDR3 is CASSYRQKDSNQPHHF. In DNA form, the CDR3 reads TGTGCCAGCAGTTACAGGCAGAAAGATAGCAATCAGCCCCATCATTTT.

This rearrangement joins TRBV6-1 to TRBJ1-1; no firm D call. V was trimmed by 0 bases and J by 5 bases, leaving 7 bases between them. The germline V gene encodes CDR1 MNHNS and CDR2 SASEGT. This CDR3 contains 13 residues. CDR3 in DNA: TGTGCCAGCAGTGAAGCGCTTCGGACTGAAGCTTTCTTT. Encoded protein: CASSEALRTEAFF.

This clonotype was observed at least ten times. This chain links TRBV29-1 with TRBJ2-5; D may be TRBD2 (5 bases). Trimming took 3 bases from V and 5 from J, leaving 13 bases between them. This CDR3 region has 13 residues. Germline CDR1 reads SQVTM; CDR2 reads ANQGSEA. The CDR3 bases are TGCAGCGTTGAGTTAAGCCGGGGTGAGACCCAGTACTTC. Translated: CSVELSRGETQYF.

At least ten counts were recorded for this clonotype. The chain is built from TRBV29-1 and TRBJ2-1; no clear D gene. In germline, CDR1 is SQVTM, CDR2 ANQGSEA. This CDR3 contains 14 residues. V shed 7 bases and J shed 6 bases, with 19 bases lying between them. The CDR3 region is CSGRSGLASNEQFF. The CDR3 DNA sequence: TGCAGCGGCCGTTCGGGCCTTGCGAGCAATGAGCAGTTCTTC.

The rearrangement links TRBV12-3 or TRBV12-4 to TRBJ1-5; no reliable D call. V gave up 6 bases and J gave up 15 bases, with 21 bases separating them. CDR3 length equals 13 residues. The DNA of the CDR3 is TGTGCCAGCAGCCACGGGGTCAATCAGTCCCTGCATTTT. Its protein is CASSHGVNQSLHF.

The chain is built from TRBV28 and TRBJ2-2, with D perhaps matching TRBD1 (6 bases). Germline CDR1 and CDR2: MDHEN and SYDVKM. This CDR3 comprises 14 residues. Trimming took off 7 bases at V and 1 base at J, with 10 bases between the two ends. The CDR3 protein is CASNNRVNTGELFF. The DNA for the CDR3 is TGTGCCAGCAATAACAGGGTGAACACCGGGGAGCTGTTTTTT.

In regard to this clonotype: Its ends do not fully match the called genes, so a read error is possible. J is TRBJ2-1 and V is TRBV29-1; maybe TRBD2 (6 bases). Germline lookup yields CDR1 SQVTM and CDR2 ANQGSEA. CDR3 length: 16 amino acids. The CDR3: CSVELGGGALYNERFF. The CDR3 DNA follows: TGCAGCGTTGAACTGGGGGGAGGAGCCTTATATAATGAGCGGTTCTTC.

A note on this clonotype: It may be a read error: a sequence one base away is much more abundant. The chain links TRBV13 to TRBJ2-1; tentatively, D is TRBD1 or TRBD2 (5 bases each). Germline V CDR1 and CDR2: PRHDT, FYEKMQ (reference sequence). CDR3 length equals 14 residues. V dropped 5 bases and J dropped 10 bases, with 18 bases sitting between them. The CDR3 DNA follows: TGTGCCAGCAGCCCCGGACTGGTCAGGGCGGAGCAGTTCTTC. This translates into CASSPGLVRAEQFF.

A remark on this clonotype: One base away lies a much larger clone, so this may be a sequencing read error. The chain joins TRBV12-3 or TRBV12-4 to TRBJ2-5; 7 positions match TRBD2. The CDR3 spans 16 residues. CDR3 sequence: CASGFRVGGPMETQYF. The CDR3 coding sequence is TGTGCCAGCGGTTTTAGAGTGGGAGGGCCAATGGAGACCCAGTACTTC.

This clonotype was counted at least ten times. The chain couples TRBV29-1 to TRBJ2-2; TRBD2 aligns across 10 bases. Trimming removed 6 bases from V and 3 bases from J; junction bases left unmatched: 4. The CDR3 is made up of 14 amino acids. Germline values: CDR1 SQVTM, CDR2 ANQGSEA. This chain's CDR3 is CSVTSGIDTGELFF. The DNA of the CDR3 is TGCAGCGTCACTAGCGGGATAGACACCGGGGAGCTGTTTTTT.

Many counts were recorded for this clonotype. The CDR3 bases are TGTGCCAGCAGTTACCGGGACAGGACGAGCTCTGGGGCCAACGTCCTGACTTTC. Its protein product is CASSYRDRTSSGANVLTF. The chain is built from TRBV6-1 and TRBJ2-6, with 8 bases lining up with TRBD1. The germline V gene encodes CDR1 MNHNS and CDR2 SASEGT. J gave up 0 bases and V 5 bases, and 9 bases lay outside the gene matches. CDR3 length equals 18 residues.

This clonotype has ten or more counts. The CDR3 DNA sequence: TGCAGCGTTGAAGGTAGGACAGACGAGCAGTACTTC. It codes for CSVEGRTDEQYF. The genes are TRBV29-1 and TRBJ2-7; perhaps TRBD1 as D (6 bases). Per the germline V gene, CDR1 is SQVTM and CDR2 is ANQGSEA. This CDR3 spans 12 amino acids. Trimming shortened V by 1 base and J by 5 bases, and 9 bases separated the two germline ends.

Regarding this clonotype: Its ends do not fully match the called genes, so a read error is possible. V is TRBV6-5 and J is TRBJ1-5; D not certain. The germline V gene has CDR1 MNHEY and CDR2 SVGAGI. The length of the CDR3 is 14 residues. The CDR3 sequence: CVSSEGGWNQSQHF. The CDR3 DNA follows: TGTGTCAGCAGTGAAGGCGGGTGGAATCAGTCCCAGCATTTT.

The V and J genes are TRBV19 and TRBJ1-1; D remains unclear. Trimming shortened V by 0 bases and J by 6 bases, and 14 bases separated the two germline ends. The CDR3 covers 15 residues. The germline V gene encodes CDR1 LNHDA and CDR2 SQIVND (reference sequence). For the CDR3, the DNA is TGTGCCAGTAGTATAGAATCAAGATATGGCGCTGAAGCTTTCTTT. Translated: CASSIESRYGAEAFF.

About this clonotype itself: This may arise from a read error, as a much more abundant clone is one base away. The chain uses TRBV10-3 and TRBJ1-1; TRBD1 aligns across 8 bases. CDR3 size: 14 residues. Germline V gene lookup returns CDR1 ENHRY and CDR2 SYGVKD. J was trimmed by 1 base and V by 10 bases; bases with no gene match: 8. This CDR3 reads CATLRDRRNTEAFF. The DNA of the CDR3 is TGTGCCACCTTAAGGGACAGGAGGAACACTGAAGCTTTCTTT.

A word on this clonotype: One end of the junction fails to match germline, which may point to a read error. CDR3 in amino acids: CSTRDTVYGYIF. In DNA, the CDR3 is TGCAGCACAAGGGACACTGTCTATGGCTACATCTTC. V usage is TRBV29-1 and J usage is TRBJ1-2; possible D gene TRBD1, 6 bases. The CDR3 covers 12 residues. Germline assignment: CDR1 SQVTM and CDR2 ANQGSEA. Together with reference TRBV29-1 and TRBJ1-2, the CDR3 gives the full variable domain: SAVISQKPSRDICQRGTSLTIQCQVDSQVTMMFWYRQQPGQSLTLIATANQGSEATYESGFVIDKFPISRPNLTFSTLTVSNMSPEDSSIYLCSTRDTVYGYIFGSGTRLTVV.

The CDR3 loop reads CASSSTDYNEQFF. CDR3 bases: TGTGCCAGCAGCTCGACAGATTACAATGAGCAGTTCTTC. The chain couples TRBV5-4 to TRBJ2-1, with a weak D call TRBD1 (5 bases). Trimming stripped 3 bases from V and 4 bases from J, with 8 bases between. The germline gives CDR1 SGHNT, CDR2 YYREEE (reference sequence). The CDR3 spans 13 residues.

Details on this clonotype: The CDR3 does not end in the conserved phenylalanine or tryptophan, so this is likely a read error. V and J are TRBV4-1 and TRBJ2-3; tentatively, D is TRBD2 (7 bases). The CDR3 is made up of 16 amino acids. Trimming took 0 bases from V and 5 from J, leaving 15 bases between them. Germline lookup yields CDR1 MGHRA and CDR2 YSYEKL. In DNA form, the CDR3 reads TGCGCCAGCAGCCAAGAATGGGGGGGCTCGGTAGATACGCAGTATATT. Its translation is CASSQEWGGSVDTQYI.

Concerning this clonotype: This may stem from a read error, because a much larger clone lies one nucleotide away. The chain links TRBV12-3 or TRBV12-4 to TRBJ2-3, with D unresolved. The CDR3 covers 12 residues. The CDR3: CANSPSRDTQYF. CDR3 DNA sequence: TGTGCCAACAGTCCGTCTAGAGATACGCAGTATTTT.

Points on this clonotype: The junction differs from germline at one of its ends, possibly a read error. The chain joins TRBV11-2 to TRBJ2-7; 12 bases agree with TRBD2. The CDR3 extends over 16 amino acids. Germline V gene lookup returns CDR1 SGHAT and CDR2 FQNNGV. CDR3 in DNA: TGTGTCAGCAGCACCGGGACTAGCGGGCCCACCTACGAGCATTACTTC. Encoded protein: CVSSTGTSGPTYEHYF.

This clonotype was counted ten times or more. V usage is TRBV7-8 and J usage is TRBJ1-1; D is undetermined. V gave up 1 base and J gave up 1 base, with 13 bases separating them. Germline V gene data show CDR1 as SGHVS and CDR2 as FQNEAQ. This CDR3 comprises 16 residues. CDR3 amino acids: CASSLGVSPENTEAFF. The CDR3, as DNA: TGTGCCAGCAGCTTAGGGGTTTCCCCAGAGAACACTGAAGCTTTCTTT.